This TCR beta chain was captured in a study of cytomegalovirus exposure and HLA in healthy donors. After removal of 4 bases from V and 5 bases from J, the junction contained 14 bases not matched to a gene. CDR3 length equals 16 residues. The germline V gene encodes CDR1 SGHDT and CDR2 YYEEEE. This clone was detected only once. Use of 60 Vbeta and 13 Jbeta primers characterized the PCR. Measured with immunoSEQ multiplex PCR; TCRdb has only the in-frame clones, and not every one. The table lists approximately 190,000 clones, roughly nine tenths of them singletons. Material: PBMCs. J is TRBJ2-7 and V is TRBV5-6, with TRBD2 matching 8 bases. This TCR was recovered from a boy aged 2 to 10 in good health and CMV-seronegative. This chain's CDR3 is CASSPYRGRINHEQYF. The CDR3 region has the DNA TGTGCCAGCAGCCCCTATCGCGGGAGGATCAACCACGAGCAGTACTTC.